This T cell receptor beta chain was sequenced for a study of T-cell reconstitution after alpha-beta-depleted transplantation in children. The CDR3 has 13 amino acids. Trimming stripped 5 bases from V and 6 bases from J, with 14 bases between. This clonotype was detected many times. Unique molecular identifiers were incorporated during preparation of the TCRbeta library. TCRdb fed the PCR reads into MiXCR, producing one record per CDR3 protein. The profile shows some 390,000 distinct CDR3 sequences, roughly 20% of them singletons. This sample comprised PBMCs from the stem cell graft donor, obtained from the stem cell graft. The rearrangement uses TRBV12-3 or TRBV12-4 and TRBJ2-7; tentative D call: TRBD1 (6 bases). The TCR was taken from a human donor who donated a stem cell graft to a child with acute myeloid leukemia. The DNA for the CDR3 is TGTGCCAGCAGTGCCGAAAAGGGGGTCGAGCAGTACTTC. Amino acids: CASSAEKGVEQYF.